These 6 T cell receptor beta chains were all obtained from the same sample, sequenced in a study of CD8+ T cells in alopecia areata. In each case, RNA was isolated and then reverse transcribed into cDNA as the sequencing template. Clones were sequenced by immunoSEQ multiplex PCR, and TCRdb holds only the in-frame ones, with some missing. Found here are under 200,000 clones, less than 70% of them singletons; the top ten hold approximately 15%. Treatment given: oral pan-JAK inhibitor, 5-10 mg twice daily. Here the sequenced sample was CD4+ T cells sorted from blood, taken at week 24, from a patient treated with tofacitinib. These receptors originate from a human donor with alopecia areata.

The J gene is TRBJ2-3, the V gene TRBV5-1, with D possibly matching TRBD2 (6 bases). Germline V gene sequence: CDR1 SGHRS, CDR2 YFSETQ. With 6 bases removed from V and 5 bases from J, the gap between germline ends came to 16 bases. This CDR3 spans 14 amino acids. The CDR3 DNA reads as TGCGCCAGCAATTTTCTGGGAGGTGGAGATACGCAGTATTTT. Encoded protein: CASNFLGGGDTQYF.

This chain uses TRBV10-3 with TRBJ1-1; D call uncertain. V lost 4 bases to trimming and J lost 1 base, with 7 bases between them. CDR1 and CDR2 (germline): ENHRY, SYGVKD. The CDR3 runs 13 residues. The CDR3 region has the DNA TGTGCCATCAGTGGAGTGGGGAACACTGAAGCTTTCTTT. As protein: CAISGVGNTEAFF.

The V and J genes are TRBV27 and TRBJ2-7, with a weak D call TRBD2 (6 bases). Deletions cut 7 bases from V and 1 base from J, with 17 bases between. In germline, CDR1 is MNHEY, CDR2 SMNVEV (reference sequence). This CDR3 comprises 15 residues. CDR3 nucleotide sequence: TGTGCCAGCACCGAAATCGGGGGTCAGTCCTACGAGCAGTACTTC. The encoded protein is CASTEIGGQSYEQYF.

This clone is a singleton in its sample. The chain couples TRBV27 to TRBJ1-2; D might be TRBD1 (6 bases). Germline-derived CDR1 and CDR2 are MNHEY and SMNVEV (reference sequence). The ends were cut back, 6 bases at V and 2 bases at J, with 10 bases in the middle. The CDR3 has 13 amino acids. The CDR3 region has the DNA TGTGCCAGCAGCTCGGACAGAAACTATGGCTACACCTTC. Translation gives CASSSDRNYGYTF.

The rearrangement links TRBV30 to TRBJ1-4, with no clear D. In germline, CDR1 is GTSNPN, CDR2 SVGIG (reference sequence). Trimming left V 4 bases short and J 8 bases short, with 17 bases between. CDR3 length: 14 residues. The CDR3 is CAWNSDLSREKLFF. CDR3 DNA sequence: TGTGCCTGGAACTCAGACTTATCAAGGGAAAAACTGTTTTTT.

J is TRBJ1-2 and V is TRBV4-1, with 11 bases aligning to TRBD1. Germline CDR1 is MGHRA and CDR2 is YSYEKL. The CDR3 spans 17 residues. V shed 0 bases and J 6 bases; nucleotides not matched to a gene: 9. CDR3 amino acids: CASSQDPRGQGANGYTF. The CDR3 DNA reads TGCGCCAGCAGCCAAGATCCCCGAGGACAGGGGGCAAATGGCTACACCTTC.